Presented here are 12 T cell receptor beta chains from one specimen sequenced in a study of post-analysis software for immune sequencing data. Overall study findings and caveats: Higher frequency in patients than in controls was seen for about five TRBV segments, with TRBV5-6, TRBV5-1 and TRBV20-1 among them.

Prepared TCR beta cDNA libraries contained unique molecular identifiers. TCRdb re-called the PCR reads through MiXCR, storing one row per CDR3 protein. This sample has hundreds of thousands of distinct CDR3 sequences; 25% to 30% occur once, and the top ten carry around 0.55%. No antigen is known for these receptors. The sequenced material came from blood. The receptors come from a girl between 5 and 17 years old with multiple sclerosis.

The chain uses TRBV6-2 or TRBV6-3 and TRBJ2-1, with D unclear. With 0 bases removed from V and 7 bases from J, the gap between germline ends came to 4 bases. The CDR3 is 12 amino acids. Germline CDR1 is MNHEY and CDR2 is SVGEGT. The CDR3 coding sequence is TGTGCCAGCAGTTACTCGGTAAATGAGCAGTTCTTC. This sequence encodes CASSYSVNEQFF.

CDR3 protein: CASTQQEAGANVLTF. CDR3 sequence (DNA): TGTGCCAGCACCCAACAGGAGGCTGGGGCCAACGTCCTGACTTTC. The chain links TRBV2 to TRBJ2-6; D may match TRBD1 or TRBD2 (5 bases each). V shed 7 bases and J shed 2 bases, with 12 bases lying between them. Germline CDR1 and CDR2: SNHLY and FYNNEI. The length of the CDR3 is 15 residues.

The V and J genes are TRBV25-1 and TRBJ1-4, with D possibly being TRBD1 (5 bases). Germline values: CDR1 MGHDK, CDR2 SYGVNS. The V end lost 8 bases, the J end lost 8 bases, and 21 bases lay between the germline ends. This CDR3 comprises 15 residues. The CDR3 DNA is TGTGCCAGCGGGAGGGGTGGCGTCCCCGGGGAAAAACTGTTTTTT. It yields the protein CASGRGGVPGEKLFF.

This clonotype was detected a few times. The chain employs TRBV11-2 and TRBJ2-1, with 11 bases lining up with TRBD2. Germline-derived CDR1 and CDR2 are SGHAT and FQNNGV. J was trimmed by 9 bases and V by 4 bases; bases with no gene match: 11. The CDR3 is 16 residues long. For the CDR3, the DNA is TGTGCCAGCAGCTCCCTAGCGGGAGGCCAGTTCAGTGAGCAGTTCTTC. This translates into CASSSLAGGQFSEQFF.

The rearrangement joins TRBV27 to TRBJ1-4; 7 bases align to TRBD1. CDR1 is MNHEY, CDR2 SMNVEV, per germline (reference sequence). This CDR3 is 14 amino acids long. The V gene end was trimmed by 6 bases and the J gene end by 7 bases; junction bases not matched to a gene: 8. CDR3 bases: TGTGCCAGCAGCCCGATCCGGGACAGTGAAAAACTGTTTTTT. The encoded protein is CASSPIRDSEKLFF.

V is TRBV20-1 and J is TRBJ1-5; a weak D match, TRBD1 (5 bases). Germline V gene data show CDR1 as DFQATT and CDR2 as SNEGSKA (reference sequence). Trimming took 3 bases from V and 2 from J, leaving 8 bases between them. CDR3 length: 13 amino acids. In DNA form, the CDR3 reads TGCAGTGCTAGGACAGATCGCAATCAGCCCCAGCATTTT. It codes for CSARTDRNQPQHF.

This chain connects TRBV7-9 to TRBJ1-5; 7 bases match TRBD1. This CDR3 comprises 15 residues. V lost 4 bases, J lost 4 bases, and 7 bases stayed unmatched. Per the germline V gene, CDR1 is SEHNR and CDR2 is FQNEAQ (reference sequence). The CDR3 coding sequence is TGTGCCAGCAGCTCCGGAGGGGGCCGTAATCAGCCCCAGCATTTT. Its protein is CASSSGGGRNQPQHF.

About this clonotype itself: One junction end does not reproduce the germline sequence, and a read error may be involved. The rearrangement joins TRBV27 to TRBJ2-4; perhaps TRBD2 as D (5 bases). The CDR3 covers 14 residues. Germline CDR1 reads MNHEY; CDR2 reads SMNVEV (reference sequence). CDR3 sequence reads: CANSYRGRPGEQYF. The CDR3 coding sequence is TGTGCCAACAGTTACCGGGGTAGGCCCGGTGAGCAGTACTTC.

A few counts support this clonotype. This sequence joins TRBV7-9 and TRBJ1-1, with 7 bases matching TRBD1. CDR1 and CDR2 from the germline V gene are SEHNR and FQNEAQ (reference sequence). This CDR3 region has 17 residues. V shed 0 bases and J 4 bases; nucleotides not matched to a gene: 11. The CDR3 sequence is CASSLAHIGRGATEAFF. The DNA of the CDR3 is TGTGCCAGCAGCTTAGCGCATATCGGCAGGGGGGCCACTGAAGCTTTCTTT.

This clonotype was detected only a few times. This chain links TRBV7-9 with TRBJ2-1, with 9 bases that match TRBD1. Germline loops: CDR1 SEHNR, CDR2 FQNEAQ (reference sequence). V shed 3 bases, J shed 10 bases, and the junction held 4 bases outside the gene matches. The CDR3 runs to 13 residues. For the CDR3, the DNA is TGTGCCAGCAGCTTGGACAGGGGAAGGGAGCAGTTCTTC. Translation: CASSLDRGREQFF. Together with reference TRBV7-9 and TRBJ2-1, the CDR3 gives the full variable domain: DTGVSQNPRHKITKRGQNVTFRCDPISEHNRLYWYRQTLGQGPEFLTYFQNEAQLEKSRLLSDRFSAERPKGSFSTLEIQRTEQGDSAMYLCASSLDRGREQFFGPGTRLTVL.

V and J are TRBV25-1 and TRBJ1-4, with TRBD1 matching over 7 bases. In germline, CDR1 is MGHDK, CDR2 SYGVNS. The CDR3 spans 16 residues. J lost 7 bases, V lost 3 bases, and 11 bases had no gene match. The CDR3 DNA follows: TGTGCCAGCAGTGAGCGAAGGACAGGAGCTAGTGAAAAACTGTTTTTT. This sequence encodes CASSERRTGASEKLFF.

The V gene is TRBV28, the J gene TRBJ1-1; weak D call: TRBD1 (6 bases). V was clipped by 7 bases and J by 2 bases, with 17 bases between them. From germline, CDR1 is MDHEN and CDR2 SYDVKM. The CDR3 is 15 amino acids. The CDR3: CASTLVGGGNTEAFF. In DNA form, the CDR3 reads TGTGCCAGCACCCTAGTGGGAGGGGGTAACACTGAAGCTTTCTTT.